This TCR beta chain was sequenced in a study of T cell responses to AZD1222 COVID-19 vaccine. Remarks on this clone: What it binds is not known.

The protocol was immunoSEQ multiplex PCR, while the TCRdb copy is restricted to in-frame clones and leaves out a portion. The table shows roughly 80,000 clones, with about nine tenths occurring only once. With 10 bases removed from V and 8 bases from J, the gap between germline ends came to 17 bases. CDR3 length equals 12 residues. Germline CDR1 MDHEN, CDR2 SYDVKM. Study findings and constraints: The sample set comprised mostly white British donors with more females, and clonal diversity was possibly underestimated. Variant regions that are unmutated are reportedly the target of nearly half of spike-specific TCRs.

The chain combines TRBV28 with TRBJ1-2; D might be TRBD1 (5 bases). Material: peripheral blood, obtained 28 days after the second AZD1222 dose. This TCR came from an adult who received the AZD1222 COVID-19 vaccine. This chain's CDR3 is CATRGGVQGYTF. DNA of the CDR3: TGTGCCACCCGGGGGGGGGTACAGGGCTACACCTTC.